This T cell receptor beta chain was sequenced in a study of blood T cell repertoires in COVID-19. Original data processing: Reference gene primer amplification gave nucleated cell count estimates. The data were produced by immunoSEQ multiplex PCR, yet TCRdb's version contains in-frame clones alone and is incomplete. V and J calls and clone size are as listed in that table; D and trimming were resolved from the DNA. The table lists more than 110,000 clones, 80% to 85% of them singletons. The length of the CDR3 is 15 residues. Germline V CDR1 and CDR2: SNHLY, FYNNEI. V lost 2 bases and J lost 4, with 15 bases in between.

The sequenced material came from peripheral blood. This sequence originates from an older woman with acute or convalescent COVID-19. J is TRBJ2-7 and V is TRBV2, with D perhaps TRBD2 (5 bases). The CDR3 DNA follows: TGTGCCAGCAGTGAAAGGCCTCGGGCGGGTTACGAGCAGTACTTC. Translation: CASSERPRAGYEQYF.